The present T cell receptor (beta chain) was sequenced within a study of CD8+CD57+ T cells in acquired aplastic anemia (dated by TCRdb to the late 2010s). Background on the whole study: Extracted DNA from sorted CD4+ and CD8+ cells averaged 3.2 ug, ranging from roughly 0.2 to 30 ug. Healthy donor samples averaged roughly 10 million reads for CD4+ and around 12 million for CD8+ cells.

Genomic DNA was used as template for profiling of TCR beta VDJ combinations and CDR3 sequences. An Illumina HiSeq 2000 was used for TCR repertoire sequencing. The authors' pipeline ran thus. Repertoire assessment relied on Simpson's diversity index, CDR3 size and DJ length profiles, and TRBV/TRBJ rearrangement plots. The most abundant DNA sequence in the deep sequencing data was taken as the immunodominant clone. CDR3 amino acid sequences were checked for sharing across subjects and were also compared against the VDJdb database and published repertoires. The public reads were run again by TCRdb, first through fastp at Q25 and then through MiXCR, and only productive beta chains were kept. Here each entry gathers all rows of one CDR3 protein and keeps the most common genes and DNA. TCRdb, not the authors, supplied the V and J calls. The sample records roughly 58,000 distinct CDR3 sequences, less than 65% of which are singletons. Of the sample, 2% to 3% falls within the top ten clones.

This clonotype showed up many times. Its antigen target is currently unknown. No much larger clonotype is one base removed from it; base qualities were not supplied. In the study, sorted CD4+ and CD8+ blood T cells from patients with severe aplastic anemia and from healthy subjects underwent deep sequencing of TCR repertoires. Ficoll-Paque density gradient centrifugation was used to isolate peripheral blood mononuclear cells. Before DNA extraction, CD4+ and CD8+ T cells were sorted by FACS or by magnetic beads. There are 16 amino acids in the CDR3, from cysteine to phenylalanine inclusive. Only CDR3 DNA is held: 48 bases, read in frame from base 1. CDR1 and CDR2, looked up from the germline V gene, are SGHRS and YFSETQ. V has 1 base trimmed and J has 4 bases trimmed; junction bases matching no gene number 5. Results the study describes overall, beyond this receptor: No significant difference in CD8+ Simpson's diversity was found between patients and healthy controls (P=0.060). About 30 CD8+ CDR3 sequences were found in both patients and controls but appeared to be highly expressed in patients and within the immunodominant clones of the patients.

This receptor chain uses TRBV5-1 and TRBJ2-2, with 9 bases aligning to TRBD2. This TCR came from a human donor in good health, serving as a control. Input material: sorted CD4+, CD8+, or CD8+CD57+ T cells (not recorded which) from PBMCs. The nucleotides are TGCGCCAGCAGCTTGTGGGTAGCGGGAGCCACCGGGGAGCTGTTTTTT. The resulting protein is CASSLWVAGATGELFF.